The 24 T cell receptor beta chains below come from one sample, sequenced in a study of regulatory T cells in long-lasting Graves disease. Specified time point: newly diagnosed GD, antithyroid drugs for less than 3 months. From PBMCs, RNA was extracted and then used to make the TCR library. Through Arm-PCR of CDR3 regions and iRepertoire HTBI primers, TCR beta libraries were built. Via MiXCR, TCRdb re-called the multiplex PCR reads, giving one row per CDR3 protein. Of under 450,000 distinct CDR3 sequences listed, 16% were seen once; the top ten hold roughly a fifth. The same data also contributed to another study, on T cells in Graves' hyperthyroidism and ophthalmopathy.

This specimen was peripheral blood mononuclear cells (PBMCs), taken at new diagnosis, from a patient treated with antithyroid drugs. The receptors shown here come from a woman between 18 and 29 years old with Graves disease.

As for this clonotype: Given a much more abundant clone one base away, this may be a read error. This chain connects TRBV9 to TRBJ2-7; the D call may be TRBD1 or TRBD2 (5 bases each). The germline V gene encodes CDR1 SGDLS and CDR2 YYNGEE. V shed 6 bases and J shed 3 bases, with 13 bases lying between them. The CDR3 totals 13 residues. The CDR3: CASNRDGSYEQYF. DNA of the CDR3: TGTGCCAGCAACCGGGACGGCAGCTACGAGCAGTACTTC.

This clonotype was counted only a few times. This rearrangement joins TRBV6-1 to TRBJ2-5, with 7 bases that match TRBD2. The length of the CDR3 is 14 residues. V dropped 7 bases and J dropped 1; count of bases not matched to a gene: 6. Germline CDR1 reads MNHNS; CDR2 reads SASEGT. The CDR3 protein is CASKSGGFQETQYF. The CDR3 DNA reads TGTGCCAGCAAATCGGGGGGATTCCAAGAGACCCAGTACTTC.

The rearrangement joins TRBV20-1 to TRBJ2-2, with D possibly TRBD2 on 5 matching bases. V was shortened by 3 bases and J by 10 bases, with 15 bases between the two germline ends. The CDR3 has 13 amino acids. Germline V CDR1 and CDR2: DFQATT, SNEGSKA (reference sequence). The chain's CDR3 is CSARGSSQLELFF. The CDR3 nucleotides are TGCAGTGCTAGGGGCTCTAGCCAGCTGGAGCTGTTTTTT.

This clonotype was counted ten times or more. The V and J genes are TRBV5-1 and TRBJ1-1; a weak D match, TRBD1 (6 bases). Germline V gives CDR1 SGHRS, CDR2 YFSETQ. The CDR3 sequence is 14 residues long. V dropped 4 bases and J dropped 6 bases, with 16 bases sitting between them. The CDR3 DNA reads TGCGCCAGCAGCGAAAGGGGGGCCTCCGCTGAAGCTTTCTTT. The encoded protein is CASSERGASAEAFF.

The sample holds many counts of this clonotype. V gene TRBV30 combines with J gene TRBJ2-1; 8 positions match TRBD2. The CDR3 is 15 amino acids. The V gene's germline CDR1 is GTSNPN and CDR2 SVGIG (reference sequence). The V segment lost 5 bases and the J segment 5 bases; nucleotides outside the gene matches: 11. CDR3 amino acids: CAWGRGLGQNNEQFF. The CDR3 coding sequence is TGTGCCTGGGGGCGGGGACTAGGCCAAAACAATGAGCAGTTCTTC.

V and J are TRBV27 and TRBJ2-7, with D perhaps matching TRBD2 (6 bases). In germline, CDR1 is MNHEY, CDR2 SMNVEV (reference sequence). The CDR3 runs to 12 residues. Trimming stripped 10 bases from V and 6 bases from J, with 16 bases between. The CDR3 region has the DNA TGTGCCACCGTGACCGTGGGGGGCGAGCAGTACTTC. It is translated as CATVTVGGEQYF.

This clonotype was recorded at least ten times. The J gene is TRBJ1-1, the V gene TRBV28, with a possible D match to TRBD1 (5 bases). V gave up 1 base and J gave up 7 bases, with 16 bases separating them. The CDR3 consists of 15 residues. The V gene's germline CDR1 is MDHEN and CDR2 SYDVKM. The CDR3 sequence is CASSLFGGTRFEAFF. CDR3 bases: TGTGCCAGCAGTTTATTCGGGGGGACTCGATTTGAAGCTTTCTTT.

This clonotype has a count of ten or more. CDR3 sequence (DNA): TGTGCCAGCAGTTACGGCGACAGGTCGACAGATACGCAGTATTTT. The encoded protein is CASSYGDRSTDTQYF. The chain is built from TRBV6-5 and TRBJ2-3, with D possibly matching TRBD1 (6 bases). CDR1 and CDR2 (germline): MNHEY, SVGAGI. CDR3 length: 15 residues. V was shortened by 2 bases and J by 3 bases, with 12 bases between the two germline ends.

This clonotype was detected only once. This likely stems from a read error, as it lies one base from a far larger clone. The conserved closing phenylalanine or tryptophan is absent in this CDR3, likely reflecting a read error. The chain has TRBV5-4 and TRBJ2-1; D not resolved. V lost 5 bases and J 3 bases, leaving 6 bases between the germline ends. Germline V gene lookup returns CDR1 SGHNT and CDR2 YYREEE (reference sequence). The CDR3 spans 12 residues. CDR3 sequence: CASRTDYNEQFL. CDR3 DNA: TGTGCCAGCAGAACAGACTACAATGAGCAGTTCCTC.

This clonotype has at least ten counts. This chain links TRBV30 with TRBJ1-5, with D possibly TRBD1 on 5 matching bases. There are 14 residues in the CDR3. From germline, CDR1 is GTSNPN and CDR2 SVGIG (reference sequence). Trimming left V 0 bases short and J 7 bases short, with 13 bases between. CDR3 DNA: TGTGCCTGGAGTGTCCCCGGACACGGGCAGCCCCAGCATTTT. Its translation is CAWSVPGHGQPQHF.

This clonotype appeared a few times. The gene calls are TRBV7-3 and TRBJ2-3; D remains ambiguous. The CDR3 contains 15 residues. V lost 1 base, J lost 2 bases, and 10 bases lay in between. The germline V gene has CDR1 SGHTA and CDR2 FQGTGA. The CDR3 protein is CASSLSAQATDTQYF. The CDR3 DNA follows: TGTGCCAGCAGCTTAAGTGCGCAGGCCACAGATACGCAGTATTTT.

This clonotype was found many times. CDR3 in DNA: TGTGCCAGCTCACCACCCCCTGGGGGGAGCGGCTACACCTTC. Translation gives CASSPPPGGSGYTF. The V call is TRBV18, the J call TRBJ1-2; the D gene is possibly TRBD1 (5 bases). The CDR3 covers 14 residues. Trimming took off 0 bases at V and 8 bases at J, with 13 bases between the two ends. Germline V CDR1 and CDR2: KGHSH, LQKENI.

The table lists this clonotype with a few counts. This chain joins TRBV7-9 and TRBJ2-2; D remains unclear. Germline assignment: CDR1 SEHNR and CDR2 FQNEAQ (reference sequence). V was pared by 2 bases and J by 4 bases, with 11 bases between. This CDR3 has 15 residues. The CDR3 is CASSLSGLGTGELFF. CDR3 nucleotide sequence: TGTGCCAGCAGCTTATCTGGGCTCGGCACCGGGGAGCTGTTTTTT.

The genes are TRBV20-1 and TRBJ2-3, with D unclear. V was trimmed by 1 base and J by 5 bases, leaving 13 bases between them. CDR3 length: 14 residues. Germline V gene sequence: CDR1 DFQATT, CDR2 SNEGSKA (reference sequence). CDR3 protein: CSARVGNWEDTQYF. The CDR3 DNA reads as TGCAGTGCTAGAGTAGGGAACTGGGAAGATACGCAGTATTTT.

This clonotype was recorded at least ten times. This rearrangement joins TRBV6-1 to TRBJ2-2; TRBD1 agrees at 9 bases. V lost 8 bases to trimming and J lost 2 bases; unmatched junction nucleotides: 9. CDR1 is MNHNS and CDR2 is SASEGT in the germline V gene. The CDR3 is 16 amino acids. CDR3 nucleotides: TGTGCCAGCCGAGAACACAGGGGGCTTAACACCGGGGAGCTGTTTTTT. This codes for CASREHRGLNTGELFF.

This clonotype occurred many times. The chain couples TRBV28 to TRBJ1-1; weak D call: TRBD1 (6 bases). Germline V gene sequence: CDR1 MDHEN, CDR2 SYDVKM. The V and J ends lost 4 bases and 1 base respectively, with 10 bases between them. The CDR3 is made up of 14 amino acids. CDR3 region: CASSSTGPNTEAFF. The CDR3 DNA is TGTGCCAGCAGTTCGACAGGCCCGAACACTGAAGCTTTCTTT.

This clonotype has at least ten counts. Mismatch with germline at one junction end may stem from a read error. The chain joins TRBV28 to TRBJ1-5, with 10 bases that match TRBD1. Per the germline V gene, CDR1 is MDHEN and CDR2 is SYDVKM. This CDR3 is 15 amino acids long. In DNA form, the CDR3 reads TGCGCCAGCAGCTTGGGGACAGGGGGCAATCAGCCCCAGCATTTT. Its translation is CASSLGTGGNQPQHF.

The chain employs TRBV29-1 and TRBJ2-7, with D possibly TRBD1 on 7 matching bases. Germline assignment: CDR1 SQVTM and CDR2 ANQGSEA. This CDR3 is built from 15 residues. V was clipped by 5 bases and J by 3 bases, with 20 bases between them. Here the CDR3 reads CSVWFGGQTYYEQYF. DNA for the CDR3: TGCAGCGTTTGGTTCGGGGGACAGACCTACTACGAGCAGTACTTC.

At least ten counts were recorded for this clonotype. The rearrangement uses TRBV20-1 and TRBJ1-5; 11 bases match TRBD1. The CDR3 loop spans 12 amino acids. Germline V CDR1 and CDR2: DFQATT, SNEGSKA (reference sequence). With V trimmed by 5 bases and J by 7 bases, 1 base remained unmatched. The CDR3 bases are TGCAGTGCTGGGACAGGGGGACAGCCCCAGCATTTT. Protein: CSAGTGGQPQHF.

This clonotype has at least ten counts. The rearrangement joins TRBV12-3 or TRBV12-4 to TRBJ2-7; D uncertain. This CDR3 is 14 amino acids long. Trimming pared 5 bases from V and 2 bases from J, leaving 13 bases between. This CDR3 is CASSLRHGTYEQYF. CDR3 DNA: TGTGCCAGCAGTCTCCGGCACGGTACCTACGAGCAGTACTTC.

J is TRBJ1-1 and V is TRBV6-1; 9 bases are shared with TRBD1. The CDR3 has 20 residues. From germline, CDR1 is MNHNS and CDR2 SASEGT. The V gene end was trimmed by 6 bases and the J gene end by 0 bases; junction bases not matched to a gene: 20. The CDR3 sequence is CASSERVRGTGPTMNTEAFF. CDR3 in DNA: TGTGCCAGCAGCGAACGGGTGAGGGGGACAGGGCCGACAATGAACACTGAAGCTTTCTTT.

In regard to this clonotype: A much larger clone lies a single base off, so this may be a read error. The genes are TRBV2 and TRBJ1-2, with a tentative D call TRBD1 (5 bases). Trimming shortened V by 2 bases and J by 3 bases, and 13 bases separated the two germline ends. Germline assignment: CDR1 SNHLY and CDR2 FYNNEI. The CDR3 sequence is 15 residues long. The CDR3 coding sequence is TGTGCCAGCAGTGAATCGGCAGGGACTGACTATGGCTACACCTTC. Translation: CASSESAGTDYGYTF.

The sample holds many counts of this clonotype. CDR3 coding DNA: TGCAGTGCTAGAGATGACGCGTCAACATTCGGCAAAAACATTCAGTACTTC. Protein: CSARDDASTFGKNIQYF. The chain uses TRBV20-1 and TRBJ2-4, with D unresolved. The germline V and J ends were trimmed by 0 bases and 3 bases, with 18 bases remaining between them. The CDR3 extends over 17 amino acids. CDR1 is DFQATT and CDR2 is SNEGSKA in the germline V gene (reference sequence).

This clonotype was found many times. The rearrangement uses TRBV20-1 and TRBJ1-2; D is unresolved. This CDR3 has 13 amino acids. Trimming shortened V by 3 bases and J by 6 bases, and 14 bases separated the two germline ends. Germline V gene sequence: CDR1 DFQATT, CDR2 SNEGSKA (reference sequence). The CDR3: CSASGPRSDGYTF. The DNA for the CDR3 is TGCAGTGCTAGTGGCCCCCGAAGTGATGGCTACACCTTC.